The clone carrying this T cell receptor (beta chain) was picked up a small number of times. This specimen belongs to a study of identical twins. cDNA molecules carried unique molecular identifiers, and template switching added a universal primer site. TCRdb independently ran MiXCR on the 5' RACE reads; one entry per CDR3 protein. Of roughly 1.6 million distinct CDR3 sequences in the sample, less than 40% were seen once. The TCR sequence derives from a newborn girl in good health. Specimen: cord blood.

The CDR3 bases are TGTGCCAGCAGCTCTGACAGGAGGACGCAGTATTTT. As protein: CASSSDRRTQYF. The chain couples TRBV14 to TRBJ2-3; weak D call: TRBD1 (6 bases). V lost 5 bases, J lost 9 bases, and 12 bases lay in between. Germline CDR1 and CDR2: SGHDN and FVKESK. This CDR3 has 12 residues.